This TCR beta chain is from a study of cytomegalovirus exposure and HLA in healthy donors (TCRdb year 2017). Study-level background: An earlier analysis of approximately 640 of the donors reported 276 Gb of sequence data and 117 million unique TCR beta sequences from about 179 million T cells. About 280 gigabases of sequencing data and approximately 92 million unique TCR sequences made up an early release that covered fewer than 650 HLA-typed donors. Of the approximately 400 genotyped donors, 65% to 90% fell in the genetic ancestry cluster associated with self-reported Caucasian donors. The study aimed to test whether signatures of past pathogen exposure could be identified by cataloging public T cell receptors. The T cell repertoires of roughly 660 subjects were profiled by immunosequencing and related to cytomegalovirus serostatus. A separate validation cohort of over 95 different subjects was used in addition to the roughly 670-subject first cohort. To predict cytomegalovirus infection status, the study brought together high-throughput TCR immunosequencing, statistical association of individual TCRs with disease status, and machine learning. A later analysis re-analyzed previously published TCR beta repertoires from 500 to 700 donors and added high-resolution HLA genotyping to study TCR occurrence patterns. Rather than drawing on any new phenotypic data, the later analysis identified candidate immune exposures from TCR beta sequences and the way those sequences occurred across donors. In an earlier analysis of a few hundred of the donors, high-throughput TCR beta sequencing was used to judge whether each TCR beta V gene segment behaved as functional or pseudogenic. Donor age, sex, ethnicity and CMV serostatus were compiled alongside the repertoire data. In a later genetic analysis, genome-wide SNP genotypes for 398 of the 666 donors were used, and that subset was treated as a discovery cohort. Every repertoire in the discovery cohort had been generated on one and the same sequencing platform. HLA typing covered class I and class II loci at four-digit resolution. The number of donors typed differed by locus, with about 620-630 for A, B, C, DRB1 and DQB1, approximately 500 for DQA1, 600 to 610 for DPA1, and some 440 for DPB1. Because of strong linkage in the cohort, roughly five DR-DQ haplotypes were treated as single units for association and clustering. Across some 400 genotyped donors of the cohort, an average of about 240,000 unique TCR beta nucleotide sequences per donor were sequenced, and approximately 19% of those sequences were non-productive.

To prepare the library, the immunoSEQ multiplex PCR assay was applied. For the multiplex PCR, a mixture combining 60 forward primers for TCR Vbeta segments and 13 reverse primers for TCR Jbeta segments was used. A multiplex PCR assay on genomic DNA amplified the CDR3 region of rearranged TCR beta genes. The Illumina HiSeq System was used to sequence the amplified TCR beta libraries as 87-base-pair reads. From the authors' description of their analysis: A later analysis tallied around 82 million unique TCR beta chains across the 550 to 850 repertoires, and around 9.9 million of those chains were shared by two or more donors. A nearest-neighbor algorithm error-corrected the raw reads and collapsed the reads into unique sequences, merging closely related sequences to remove PCR and sequencing errors. To assign V, D and J gene segments, CDR3 sequences were aligned to IMGT reference sequences. For a sequence to be retained, a match of at least six nucleotides to both a V gene segment and a J gene segment was required. Rearrangements were classified as productive when the CDR3 lacked stop codons and remained in frame with V and J, and all other rearrangements were classified as non-productive. CDR3 was defined by IMGT convention, running from the second conserved V-encoded cysteine to the conserved J-encoded phenylalanine. In an earlier analysis of some 550 of the donors, sequences lacking an unambiguous match to a single V gene segment were excluded. An earlier analysis of some 610 of the donors called V segments functional above 56.7% productive rearrangements and segregating when the between-donor standard deviation exceeded 5%. A statistical classification framework was built for diagnosing cytomegalovirus status from the catalog of TCR beta chain sequences. In a later analysis, V and J genes were assigned by comparing TCR nucleotide sequences against IMGT/GENE-DB human TR gene sequences. Using the TCRdist pipeline, a later analysis assigned CDR3 sequences along with most-parsimonious VDJ recombination scenarios. In a later analysis, each TCR beta chain was defined by its CDR3 amino acid sequence together with its V-gene family, and reads lacking a unique V-gene family were excluded. In a later analysis, fewer than 600 highly shared, low-generation-probability nucleotide sequences were removed to address suspected cross-contamination and a sequencing artifact. For each public chain, a later analysis derived a clonal expansion index from normalized ranks of inferred template counts within each repertoire. In a later analysis, generation probabilities were computed with a VDJ recombination model fitted to out-of-frame rearrangements, and the resulting probabilities were checked against IGoR. In a later analysis, hypergeometric tests were used to score TCR-TCR, TCR-HLA and TCR-CMV co-occurrence, with a repertoire-size bias correction applied to TCR pairs. False discovery rates were estimated in a later analysis by permuting HLA or CMV assignments 20 times. In a later analysis, co-occurring TCRs were grouped using DBSCAN, and TCRdist sequence similarity was added for clustering within HLA-allele-positive subsets. Repertoires with fewer than 30,000 or more than 120,000 public chains were left out of co-occurrence clustering, as were five repertoires with anomalous nucleotide sharing. TCRdb obtained this table from immuneACCESS and retained in-frame rearrangements with V and J assigned. These tables miss some clones; where compared with another copy, unresolved V genes account for less than half of the shortfall, and the remainder is unexplained. That table furnishes V, J and clone size, whereas the DNA furnished D and trimming. The sample profile shows 170,000 or so clones; approximately 80% of them were found once. Almost 7% of the sample rests with the top ten.

Relative to germline, V is missing 5 bases and J is missing 11 bases, with 17 bases of the junction outside any gene match. The germline V gene (reference sequence) yields MNHEY for CDR1 and SMNVEV for CDR2. The CDR3 starts with the cysteine, ends with the phenylalanine, and has 18 residues. CDR3 DNA is the only sequence kept; it has 54 bases, read in frame from the first base. The cohort consisted of some 670 healthy bone marrow donors. Cohort members were all nominally healthy when sampled, although unrecorded immune exposures were likely present. The donor was CMV seropositive and was included in the group of 250 to 350 seropositive cohort members. A peripheral blood sample was provided by each donor, and peripheral blood mononuclear cells were used for TCR beta sequencing. The Qiagen DNeasy Blood Extraction Kit was used to extract genomic DNA from the blood cell samples. General findings and caveats noted by the study authors: A further reported finding was that TCR beta sequences accurately predicted the HLA-A and HLA-B alleles for most subjects in the first cohort. Because HLA typing was missing for some donors at each locus, association tests included only the typed subset. Some IMGT-functional V segments, including TRBV6-2 and TRBV6-3, could not be distinguished by the 87-base-pair reads and were therefore excluded. In this cohort, only TCR beta chains were sequenced, and detectable features were limited by the absence of alpha or paired-chain data. In a later genetic analysis, a missense DCLRE1C variant was associated with V-gene and J-gene trimming of TCR beta chains, and the association was replicated in an independent cohort. When HLA alleles, especially DR and DQ, strongly co-occurred, attributing TCR associations to individual alleles was difficult. Immune exposure information for the cohort was limited to CMV serostatus. The classifier was reported to diagnose cytomegalovirus status with high specificity and sensitivity in both the original and validation cohorts. In a later analysis, TCR association rates were found to vary across HLA loci, with the most associated TCRs seen for DRB1 alleles and the fewest for HLA-C alleles. Correlated functional status among segregating V segments might be attributable to linkage disequilibrium, but an unknown experimental factor could not be ruled out. The earlier analysis of some 560 of the donors excluded roughly 17 rarely observed V segments, including chromosome 9 orphons, because counts were too low. Three of the identified cytomegalovirus-associated TCR beta chains were confirmed in vitro to be specific for cytomegalovirus antigens. In an earlier analysis of some 500 of the donors, most TCR beta V segments were observed in productive rearrangements about 90% or about 30% of the time, broadly matching IMGT annotations. In a later analysis, HLA-associated TCR beta chains showed more clonal expansion and lower generation probabilities than non-associated chains that were equally common. It was suggested by the authors that the approach could potentially be generalized to other disease states and immunological phenotypes. While some public TCRs were present in many individuals, most TCR sequences turned up only very rarely across donors. Roughly uniform sequencing depth across donors was assumed in presence/absence analyses, although this assumption may not hold. A cluster of highly shared sequence variants was judged likely to be a technical artifact of the sequencing pipeline. According to a later genetic analysis, donors in an Asian-associated ancestry cluster had fewer N-insertions in productive TCRs than the approximately 670-donor mean. A later analysis associated some 17,000 TCR beta sequences with specific HLA alleles at a false discovery rate of 0.05. Most CMV-associated TCR beta chains appeared to be HLA-restricted in a later analysis, and the HLA associations seemed to be driven largely by CMV exposure. Several of the top co-occurrence clusters appeared to be linked to parvovirus B19, influenza, CMV and Epstein-Barr virus, according to a later analysis. In the study, some 180 TCR beta chains were listed as associated with cytomegalovirus.

In the case of this clone: Its antigen is unknown. Per-base quality was not reported, and no clone a single base away is much larger than it.

The V gene is TRBV27 and the J gene is TRBJ2-5, with TRBD2 matching 16 junction bases. Sequencing used PBMCs. The sequence was collected from a man aged 25-40 years in good health and CMV-seropositive. The sequence in DNA is TGTGCCAGCAGTCCACTTCCCGGGACTAGCGGGAGGGCTGGTGAGCAGTACTTC. Translated, this gives CASSPLPGTSGRAGEQYF.